Detailed here is one T cell receptor (beta chain). This entry is derived from a study of blood T cell repertoires in COVID-19. The wider study: Researchers got acute and convalescent COVID-19 samples from the United States, Italy and Spain.

Per the original data handling: How many nucleated cells were present was estimated from reference gene primer amplification. This table comes from immunoSEQ multiplex PCR, and its TCRdb copy is limited to in-frame clones, with some not included. The DNA gave D and trimming, while V, J and clone size come from that table. Altogether about 33,000 clones are present, around 85% being singletons, with the ten largest covering around 7%. The CDR3 covers 12 residues. Germline V lookup: CDR1 SQVTM, CDR2 ANQGSEA. V trimming: 6 bases; J trimming: 2 bases; junction bases outside the gene matches: 2. Input material: peripheral blood. The chain uses TRBV29-1 and TRBJ2-7, with 9 bases fitting TRBD1. This TCR derives from a human donor in a cohort sampled during active COVID-19. CDR3 in DNA: TGCAGCGTGACAGGGGGAACCTACGAGCAGTACTTC. This translates into CSVTGGTYEQYF.